The entry below gives a single T cell receptor (beta chain) sequence along with its context. This record belongs to a study of blood T cells in healthy people across ages. A second 7 to 11 cycle PCR used barcoded and J-beta primers. TCRdb re-called the 5' RACE reads with MiXCR, one entry per CDR3 protein. The sample includes around 990,000 distinct CDR3 sequences, less than 45% of them seen just once. The V end lost 10 bases, the J end lost 2 bases, and 14 bases lay between the germline ends. The CDR3 extends over 14 amino acids. Per germline, CDR1 SNHLY and CDR2 FYNNEI. The clonotype was recovered from a man between 18 and 35 years old in good health. The sequencing sample was made of blood. The rearrangement uses TRBV2 and TRBJ1-4; a weak D match, TRBD1 (5 bases). The CDR3 is CATAPDSTNEKLFF. DNA of the CDR3: TGTGCCACCGCACCCGACAGCACTAATGAAAAACTGTTTTTT.